This entry features one TCR beta chain sequence. The target antigen is unknown. The CDR3 runs to 16 residues. Trimming at V came to 4 bases and at J to 5 bases, leaving 10 bases not matched to a gene. From germline, CDR1 is SGHTA and CDR2 FQGNSA. The data are from a study of T cell repertoires in cytomegalovirus infection. Study as a whole: Indicated by public TCR beta signatures were CMV infection and matching HLA type.

TCRdb redid the calling of the reads with MiXCR, one entry per CDR3 protein. This sample has a few hundred thousand distinct CDR3 sequences, with around 40% found just once. Here the sequenced sample was cultured PBMCs, taken from culture after CMV antigen stimulation. This clonotype was sampled from a human donor in good health (CMV status not recorded). Some clones in this sample may be carry-over from other donors' samples. The chain links TRBV7-2 to TRBJ2-3, with 9 bases fitting TRBD2. The CDR3: CASSSDGSGRQDTQYF. The DNA for the CDR3 is TGTGCCAGCAGCTCCGATGGTAGCGGGAGACAAGATACGCAGTATTTT.